This T cell receptor (beta chain) was identified during a study of beta chain features in type 1 diabetes. Study details: The number of sorted cells examined across all samples was some 99 million. Findings of the study overall: There was a moderate but significant shortening of TCRB CDR3s in all four CD4+ subsets of Type 1 diabetes patients.

Of the isolated RNA, all was reverse transcribed, and so the sequenced material was expressed TCRB transcripts. The table came from immunoSEQ multiplex PCR; TCRdb's copy has only in-frame clones and leaves some out. The sample includes about 170,000 clones, approximately 7.8% of them seen just once. CDR3 length: 14 amino acids. Germline V CDR1 and CDR2: MGHRA, YSYEKL. The V gene lost 4 bases and the J gene lost 6 bases, with 15 bases spanning the gap. Comment on this clone: Its antigen is currently unknown.

This sequence originates from a woman aged 40 to 55 with type 1 diabetes. Sequencing input: central memory CD4+ T cells from blood. This chain uses TRBV4-1 with TRBJ1-2; possible D gene TRBD1, 5 bases. Here the CDR3 DNA reads TGCGCCAGCAGCCTAGATGGGAGGGGTGATGGCTACACCTTC. It specifies CASSLDGRGDGYTF.